The table lists the clone carrying this TCR beta chain with a count of one. The antigen remains unidentified. This sample stems from a study of T-cell memory formation after mild COVID-19. Looking at the study overall: TCR clusters were mostly confined to one donor each. General observations from the study: CD4/CD8 balance held among clones contracting day 15 to 85, and later expanders leaned CD4+. Some clones that responded were present in memory (sampled pre-infection), which suggests cross-reactive memory joined.

TCRdb independently ran MiXCR on the 5' RACE reads; one entry per CDR3 protein. In the table there are about 290,000 distinct CDR3 sequences, 15% of which are singletons. V was shortened by 6 bases and J by 4 bases, with 12 bases between the two germline ends. The V gene's germline CDR1 is MNHEY and CDR2 SMNVEV (reference sequence). This CDR3 spans 14 amino acids. What was sequenced was PBMCs or a T cell subset sorted from them (not recorded which). This receptor was identified in a man aged 18 to 30 who had mild COVID-19 (a few samples of this study predate the infection). Cell type and time point are not known. The V gene is TRBV27, the J gene TRBJ1-4; D is undetermined. Here the CDR3 DNA reads TGTGCCAGCAGGAGCGGGATGGGTAATGAAAAACTGTTTTTT. Its translation is CASRSGMGNEKLFF.